This record covers a single TCR beta chain. Its antigen is undetermined. This sample is drawn from a study of T cell responses to AZD1222 COVID-19 vaccine. Overall study context: Combined were second doses at about 4 or about 12 weeks. Study-level results: An increase in Spike-specific TCR breadth and depth was observed after two AZD1222 doses.

Libraries were prepared by immunoSEQ multiplex PCR; TCRdb keeps only in-frame clonotypes and omits some of them. The repertoire consists of under 150,000 clones, with over 85% occurring once and the leading ten covering approximately 5.4%. The V gene's germline CDR1 is SGHDT and CDR2 YYEEEE. The CDR3 runs 15 residues. Germline trimming cut 4 bases from V and 1 base from J; bases unmatched to any gene: 8. This TCR was sampled from an adult in good health. This chain links TRBV5-6 with TRBJ2-7; 7 positions agree with TRBD2. Sequencing was performed on peripheral blood, taken on day 0 of AZD1222 vaccination. CDR3 nucleotide sequence: TGTGCCAGCAGCGTCGGGACTATGGATTCCTACGAGCAGTACTTC. Translation: CASSVGTMDSYEQYF.